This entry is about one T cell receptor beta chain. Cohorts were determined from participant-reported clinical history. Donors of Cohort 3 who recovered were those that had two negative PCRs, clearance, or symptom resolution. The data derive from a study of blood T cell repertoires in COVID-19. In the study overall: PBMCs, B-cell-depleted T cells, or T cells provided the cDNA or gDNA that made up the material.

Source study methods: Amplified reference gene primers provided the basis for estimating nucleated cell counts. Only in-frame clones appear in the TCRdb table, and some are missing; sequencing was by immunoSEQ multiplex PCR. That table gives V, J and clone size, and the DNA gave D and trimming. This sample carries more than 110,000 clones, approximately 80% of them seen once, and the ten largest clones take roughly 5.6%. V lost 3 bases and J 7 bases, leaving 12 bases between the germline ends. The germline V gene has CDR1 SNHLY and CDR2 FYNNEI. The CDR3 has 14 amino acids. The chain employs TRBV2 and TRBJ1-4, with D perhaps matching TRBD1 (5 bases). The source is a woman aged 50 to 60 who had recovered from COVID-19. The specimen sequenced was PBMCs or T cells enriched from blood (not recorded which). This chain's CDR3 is CASSDRVLFEKLFF. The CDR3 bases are TGTGCCAGCAGTGACAGGGTCCTATTTGAAAAACTGTTTTTT.